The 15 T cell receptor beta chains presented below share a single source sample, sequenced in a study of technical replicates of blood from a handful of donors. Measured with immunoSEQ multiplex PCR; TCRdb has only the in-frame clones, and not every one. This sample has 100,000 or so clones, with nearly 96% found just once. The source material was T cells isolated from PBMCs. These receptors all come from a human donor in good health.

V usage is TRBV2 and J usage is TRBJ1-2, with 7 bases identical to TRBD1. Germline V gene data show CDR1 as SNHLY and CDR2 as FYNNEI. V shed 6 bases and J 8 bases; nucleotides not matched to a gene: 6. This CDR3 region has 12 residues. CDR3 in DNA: TGTGCCAGCAGACAGGGGATGGGAGGCTACACCTTC. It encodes CASRQGMGGYTF. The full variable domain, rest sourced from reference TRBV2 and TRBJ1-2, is EPEVTQTPSHQVTQMGQEVILRCVPISNHLYFYWYRQILGQKVEFLVSFYNNEISEKSEIFDDQFSVERPDGSNFTLKIRSTKLEDSAMYFCASRQGMGGYTFGSGTRLTVV.

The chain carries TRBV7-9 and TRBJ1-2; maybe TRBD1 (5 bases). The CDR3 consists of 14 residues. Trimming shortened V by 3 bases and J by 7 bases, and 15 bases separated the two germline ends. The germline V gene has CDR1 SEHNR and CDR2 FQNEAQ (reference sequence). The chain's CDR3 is CASSLGGTRTGYTF. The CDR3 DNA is TGTGCCAGCAGCTTGGGGGGGACGAGGACTGGCTACACCTTC.

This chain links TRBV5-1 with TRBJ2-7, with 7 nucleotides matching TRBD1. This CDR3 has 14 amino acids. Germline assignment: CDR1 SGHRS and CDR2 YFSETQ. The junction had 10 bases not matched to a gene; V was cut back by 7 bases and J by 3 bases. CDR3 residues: CASANWDSNYEQYF. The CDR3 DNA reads TGCGCCAGCGCTAATTGGGACAGTAACTACGAGCAGTACTTC.

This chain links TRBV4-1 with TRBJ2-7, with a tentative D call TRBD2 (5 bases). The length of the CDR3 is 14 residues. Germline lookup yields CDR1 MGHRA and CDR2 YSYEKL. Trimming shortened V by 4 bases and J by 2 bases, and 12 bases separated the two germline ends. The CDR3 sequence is CASSLRGLAYEQYF. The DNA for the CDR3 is TGCGCCAGCAGCCTCCGGGGTCTTGCCTACGAGCAGTACTTC.

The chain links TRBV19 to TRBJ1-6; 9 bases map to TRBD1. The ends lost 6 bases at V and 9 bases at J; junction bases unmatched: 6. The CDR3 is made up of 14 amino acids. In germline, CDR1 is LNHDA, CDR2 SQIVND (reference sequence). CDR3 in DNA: TGTGCCAGTAGGACCGGGACAGGGAGTTCACCCCTCCACTTT. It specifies CASRTGTGSSPLHF.

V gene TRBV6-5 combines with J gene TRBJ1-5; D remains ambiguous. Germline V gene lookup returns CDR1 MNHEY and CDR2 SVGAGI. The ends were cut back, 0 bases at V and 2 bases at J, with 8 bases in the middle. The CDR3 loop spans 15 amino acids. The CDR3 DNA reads TGTGCCAGCAGTTACTCTCCAACAGGCAATCAGCCCCAGCATTTT. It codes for CASSYSPTGNQPQHF.

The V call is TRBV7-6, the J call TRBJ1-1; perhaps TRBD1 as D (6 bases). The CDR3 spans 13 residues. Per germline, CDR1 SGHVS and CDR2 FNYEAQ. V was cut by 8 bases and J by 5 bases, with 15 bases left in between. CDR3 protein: CASLVDSETEAFF. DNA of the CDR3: TGTGCCAGCCTTGTGGACAGTGAAACTGAAGCTTTCTTT.

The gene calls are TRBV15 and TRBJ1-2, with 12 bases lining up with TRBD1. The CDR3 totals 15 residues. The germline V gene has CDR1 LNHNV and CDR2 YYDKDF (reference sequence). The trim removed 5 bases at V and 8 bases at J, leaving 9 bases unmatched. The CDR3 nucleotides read TGTGCCACCAGCCATGGGGGACAGGGGGCGCCCGGCTACACCTTC. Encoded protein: CATSHGGQGAPGYTF. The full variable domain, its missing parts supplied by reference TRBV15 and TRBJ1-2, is DAMVIQNPRYQVTQFGKPVTLSCSQTLNHNVMYWYQQKSSQAPKLLFHYYDKDFNNEADTPDNFQSRRPNTSFCFLDIRSPGLGDTAMYLCATSHGGQGAPGYTFGSGTRLTVV.

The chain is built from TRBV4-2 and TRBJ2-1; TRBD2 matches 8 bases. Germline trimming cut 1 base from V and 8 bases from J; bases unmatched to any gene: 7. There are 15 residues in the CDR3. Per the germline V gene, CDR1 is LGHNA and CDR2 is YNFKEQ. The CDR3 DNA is TGTGCCAGCAGCCAAGGGGGTAGCGGGGTTCATGAGCAGTTCTTC. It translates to CASSQGGSGVHEQFF.

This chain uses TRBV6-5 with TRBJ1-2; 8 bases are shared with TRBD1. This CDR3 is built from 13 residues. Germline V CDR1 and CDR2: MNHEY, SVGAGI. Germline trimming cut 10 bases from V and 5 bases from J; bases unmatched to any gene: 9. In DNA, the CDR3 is TGTGCCACCTCAAACGACAGGGGTTATGGCTACACCTTC. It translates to CATSNDRGYGYTF.

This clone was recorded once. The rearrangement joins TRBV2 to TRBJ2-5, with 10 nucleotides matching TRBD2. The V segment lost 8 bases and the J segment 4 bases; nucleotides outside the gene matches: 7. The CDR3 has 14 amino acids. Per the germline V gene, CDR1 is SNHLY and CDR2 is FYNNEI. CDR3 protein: CASGTQRGGETQYF. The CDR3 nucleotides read TGTGCCAGCGGAACCCAGCGGGGGGGAGAGACCCAGTACTTC.

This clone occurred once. The CDR3 sequence: CASSDIAKNIQYF. The DNA of the CDR3 is TGTGCCAGCAGCGACATAGCCAAAAACATTCAGTACTTC. V and J are TRBV5-4 and TRBJ2-4; D remains ambiguous. Germline-derived CDR1 and CDR2 are SGHNT and YYREEE (reference sequence). The CDR3 is 13 residues long. V gave up 4 bases and J gave up 0 bases, with 5 bases separating them.

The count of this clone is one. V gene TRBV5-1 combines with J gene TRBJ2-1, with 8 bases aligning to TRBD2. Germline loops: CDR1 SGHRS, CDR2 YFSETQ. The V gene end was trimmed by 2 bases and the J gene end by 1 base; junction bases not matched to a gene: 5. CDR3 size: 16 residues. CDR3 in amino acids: CASSFSRGVSYNEQFF. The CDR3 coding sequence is TGCGCCAGCAGCTTTTCGCGGGGGGTTTCCTACAATGAGCAGTTCTTC.

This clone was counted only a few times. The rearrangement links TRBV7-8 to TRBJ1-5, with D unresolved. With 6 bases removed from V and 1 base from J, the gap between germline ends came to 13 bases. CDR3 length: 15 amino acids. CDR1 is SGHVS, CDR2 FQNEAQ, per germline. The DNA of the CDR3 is TGTGCCAGCAGGGAAGGACTAAACAGCAATCAGCCCCAGCATTTT. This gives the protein CASREGLNSNQPQHF.

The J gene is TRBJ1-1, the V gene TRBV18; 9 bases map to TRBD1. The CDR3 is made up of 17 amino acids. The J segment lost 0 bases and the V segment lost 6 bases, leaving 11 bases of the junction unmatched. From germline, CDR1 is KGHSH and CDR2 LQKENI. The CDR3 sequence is CASSPRGQGFMNTEAFF. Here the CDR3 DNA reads TGTGCCAGCTCCCCCAGGGGACAGGGTTTCATGAACACTGAAGCTTTCTTT. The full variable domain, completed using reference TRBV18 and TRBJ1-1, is NAGVMQNPRHLVRRRGQEARLRCSPMKGHSHVYWYRQLPEEGLKFMVYLQKENIIDESGMPKERFSAEFPKEGPSILRIQQVVRGDSAAYFCASSPRGQGFMNTEAFFGQGTRLTVV.